Included here is one TCR beta chain sequence, with context. Only a few counts were recorded for this clone. It lacks a known antigen. Base qualities are missing; no much larger clone stands one base away. The data were taken from a study of cytomegalovirus exposure and HLA in healthy donors (dated by TCRdb to about 2017). Notes on the research overall: In an earlier analysis of 587 of the donors, roughly 300 Gb of sequence data and 117 million unique TCR beta sequences from 180 million or so T cells were reported. To predict cytomegalovirus infection status, the study combined high-throughput TCR immunosequencing, statistical association of individual TCRs with disease status, and machine learning. Among 300 to 500 genotyped donors of the cohort, an average of around 250,000 unique TCR beta nucleotide sequences was sequenced per donor, of which roughly 17% were non-productive. The study aimed to test whether signatures of past pathogen exposure could be identified by cataloging public T cell receptors. The number of donors typed differed by locus, with 629-630 for A, B, C, DRB1 and DQB1, more than 500 for DQA1, 600 to 610 for DPA1, and some 440 for DPB1. A later genetic analysis took genome-wide SNP genotypes for about three fifths of the 666 donors and used that subset as a discovery cohort. Along with the approximately 700-subject first cohort, a separate validation cohort of roughly 110 different subjects was used. In an earlier analysis of a few hundred of the donors, high-throughput TCR beta sequencing was used to judge whether each TCR beta V gene segment behaved as functional or pseudogenic. A later analysis re-analyzed previously published TCR beta repertoires from 500 to 700 donors and added high-resolution HLA genotyping to study TCR occurrence patterns. HLA typing covered class I and class II loci at four-digit resolution. Donor age, sex, ethnicity and CMV serostatus were compiled together with the repertoire data. An early release that covered several hundred HLA-typed donors contained around 300 gigabases of sequencing data and tens of millions of unique TCR sequences. The genetic ancestry cluster associated with self-reported Caucasian donors included 81% of the approximately 400 genotyped donors. The study used immunosequencing to profile the T cell repertoires of more than 650 subjects and linked those repertoires to cytomegalovirus serostatus. Every repertoire in the discovery cohort had been generated on one and the same sequencing platform. Roughly 5 DR-DQ haplotypes were treated as single units for association and clustering because of strong linkage in the cohort. Rather than using new phenotypic data, the later analysis identified candidate immune exposures from TCR beta sequences and from how often those sequences occurred across donors. What the research found in general, with its limitations: The 87-base-pair reads could not distinguish some IMGT-functional V segments, including TRBV6-2 and TRBV6-3, so those segments were excluded. Because HLA typing was missing for some donors at each locus, association tests included only the typed subset. Specific HLA alleles were associated with 15,000 to 20,000 TCR beta sequences at a false discovery rate of 0.05 in a later analysis. The earlier analysis of about 600 of the donors excluded roughly 17 rarely observed V segments, including chromosome 9 orphons, because counts were too low. A later analysis found that HLA-associated TCR beta chains were more clonally expanded and had lower generation probabilities than equally common non-associated chains. The classifier was reported to diagnose cytomegalovirus status with high specificity and sensitivity in both the original cohort and the validation cohort. Linkage disequilibrium might explain the correlated functional status among segregating V segments, but an unknown experimental factor could not be ruled out. A total of fewer than 200 TCR beta chains were listed by the study as associated with cytomegalovirus. This cohort had only TCR beta chains sequenced, and the lack of alpha or paired-chain data limited which features could be detected. CMV serostatus was the only immune exposure information available for the cohort. The authors suggested that the approach could potentially be generalized to other disease states and immunological phenotypes. In an earlier analysis of some 500 of the donors, most TCR beta V segments appeared in productive rearrangements about 90% or about 30% of the time, broadly matching IMGT annotations. According to a later genetic analysis, donors in an Asian-associated ancestry cluster had fewer N-insertions in productive TCRs than the approximately 670-donor mean. While some public TCRs were present in many individuals, most TCR sequences turned up only very rarely across donors. In vitro tests confirmed that a few of the cytomegalovirus-associated TCR beta chains recognize cytomegalovirus antigens. In a later analysis, most CMV-associated TCR beta chains were found to appear HLA-restricted, with HLA associations seemingly driven largely by CMV exposure. When HLA alleles, especially DR and DQ, strongly co-occurred, TCR associations were difficult to assign to individual alleles. In a later analysis, several top co-occurrence clusters were reported to appear linked to parvovirus B19, influenza, CMV and Epstein-Barr virus. A further reported finding was that TCR beta sequences accurately predicted the HLA-A and HLA-B alleles for most subjects in the first cohort. Roughly uniform sequencing depth across donors was assumed in presence/absence analyses, although this assumption may not hold. A group of highly shared sequence variants was considered likely to be a technical artifact of the sequencing pipeline. In a later analysis, TCR association rates were found to vary across HLA loci, with the most associated TCRs seen for DRB1 alleles and the fewest for HLA-C alleles. A later genetic analysis associated a missense DCLRE1C variant with V-gene and J-gene trimming of TCR beta chains, and an independent cohort replicated the association.

Receptor libraries were prepared by the immunoSEQ multiplex PCR assay. For the multiplex PCR, a mixture combining 60 forward primers for TCR Vbeta segments and 13 reverse primers for TCR Jbeta segments was used. The CDR3 region of rearranged TCR beta genes was amplified from genomic DNA by a multiplex PCR assay. The amplified TCR beta libraries were sequenced on the Illumina HiSeq System as 87-base-pair reads. In the paper's pipeline: A later analysis tallied approximately 87 million unique TCR beta chains across the 550 to 850 repertoires, and approximately 12 million of those chains were shared by two or more donors. To remove PCR and sequencing errors, raw reads were error-corrected and collapsed into unique sequences using a nearest-neighbor algorithm that merged closely related sequences. V, D and J gene segments were assigned by aligning CDR3 sequences to IMGT reference sequences. Each retained sequence needed at least a six-nucleotide match to both a V gene segment and a J gene segment. A rearrangement was called productive if the CDR3 had no stop codons and remained in frame with V and J, and every other rearrangement was called non-productive. CDR3 was defined by IMGT convention, running from the second conserved V-encoded cysteine to the conserved J-encoded phenylalanine. The earlier analysis of about 560 of the donors excluded any sequence lacking an unambiguous match to a single V gene segment. An earlier analysis of fewer than 650 of the donors classified V segments as functional when productive rearrangements were above 56.7% and as segregating when the standard deviation between donors was above 5%. A statistical classification framework was built for diagnosing cytomegalovirus status from the catalog of TCR beta chain sequences. In a later analysis, V and J genes were assigned by comparing TCR nucleotide sequences against IMGT/GENE-DB human TR gene sequences. In a later analysis, CDR3 sequences and most-parsimonious VDJ recombination scenarios were assigned using the TCRdist pipeline. In a later analysis, every TCR beta chain was defined by the combination of its CDR3 amino acid sequence and its V-gene family, and reads without a unique V-gene family were dropped. To address suspected cross-contamination and a sequencing artifact, a later analysis removed a few hundred highly shared, low-generation-probability nucleotide sequences. In a later analysis, a clonal expansion index was calculated for each public chain from normalized within-repertoire ranks of inferred template counts. In a later analysis, generation probabilities were computed using a VDJ recombination model fitted to out-of-frame rearrangements, and the results were checked against IGoR. Hypergeometric tests were used in a later analysis to score TCR-TCR, TCR-HLA and TCR-CMV co-occurrence, with a repertoire-size bias correction applied to the TCR pairs. False discovery rates were estimated in a later analysis by permuting HLA or CMV assignments 20 times. A later analysis grouped co-occurring TCRs with DBSCAN, adding TCRdist sequence similarity when clustering within HLA-allele-positive subsets. Co-occurrence clustering excluded repertoires with fewer than 30,000 or more than 120,000 public chains, plus five with anomalous nucleotide sharing. TCRdb holds this immuneACCESS table with in-frame rearrangements only. Some clones are missing; in checked studies, unresolved V genes explain under half, and the rest has no known cause. The V and J calls and clone size come from that table; D and trimming were worked out from the DNA. The sample profile shows approximately 120,000 clones; 80% to 90% of them were found once. The ten largest clonotypes hold roughly 4% of the sample.

The cohort consisted of 600 to 750 healthy bone marrow donors. At the time of sampling, every cohort member was nominally healthy, though immune exposures that went unrecorded were likely present. The donor tested CMV seropositive and was one of the 289 seropositive cohort members. A peripheral blood sample was collected from each donor, and TCR beta sequencing was performed on peripheral blood mononuclear cells. Genomic DNA extraction from the blood cell samples was performed with the Qiagen DNeasy Blood Extraction Kit. V ends up 3 bases short and J 4 bases short, with an unmatched junction base count of 2. Measured from the cysteine to the phenylalanine, the CDR3 is 14 residues long. Only CDR3 DNA remains: 42 bases, in frame from the first base. CDR1 MGHDK and CDR2 SYGVNS are derived from the germline V gene.

What was sequenced was PBMCs. The TCR originated in a woman between 40 and 50 years old in good health and CMV-seropositive. The chain is encoded by TRBV25-1 joined to TRBJ2-2; 7 bases in the junction line up with TRBD2. The bases read TGTGCCAGCAGTGACCGGGGGGTCACCGGGGAGCTGTTTTTT. It translates as CASSDRGVTGELFF.